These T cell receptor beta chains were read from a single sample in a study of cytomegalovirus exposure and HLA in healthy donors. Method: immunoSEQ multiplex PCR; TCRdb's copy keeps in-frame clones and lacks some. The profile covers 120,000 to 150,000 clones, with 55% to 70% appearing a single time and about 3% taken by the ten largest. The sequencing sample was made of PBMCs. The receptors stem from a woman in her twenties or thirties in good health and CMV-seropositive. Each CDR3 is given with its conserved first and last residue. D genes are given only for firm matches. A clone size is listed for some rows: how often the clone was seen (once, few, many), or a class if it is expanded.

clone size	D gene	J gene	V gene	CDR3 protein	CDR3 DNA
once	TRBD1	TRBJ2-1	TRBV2	CASKLGQGGHNEQFF	TGTGCCAGCAAATTGGGACAGGGGGGGCACAATGAGCAGTTCTTC
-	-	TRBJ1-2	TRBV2	CASSPLGQTGGYTF	TGTGCCAGCAGCCCGCTAGGACAGACGGGTGGCTACACCTTC
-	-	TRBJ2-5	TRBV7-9	CASSPGTETQYF	TGTGCCAGCAGCCCAGGGACTGAGACCCAGTACTTC
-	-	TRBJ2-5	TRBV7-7	CASSLALGQETQYF	TGTGCCAGCAGCTTAGCACTAGGACAAGAGACCCAGTACTTC
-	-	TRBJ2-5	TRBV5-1	CASSLAVQETQYF	TGCGCCAGCAGCTTGGCCGTACAAGAGACCCAGTACTTC
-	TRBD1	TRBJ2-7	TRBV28	CASGFTGQGTYEQYF	TGTGCCAGCGGGTTTACGGGACAGGGGACATACGAGCAGTACTTC
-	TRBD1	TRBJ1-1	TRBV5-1	CASSTTGAGNTEAFF	TGCGCCAGCAGCACAACAGGGGCTGGAAACACTGAAGCTTTCTTT
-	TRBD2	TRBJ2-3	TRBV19	CASSLWTSWDTQYF	TGTGCCAGTAGTCTTTGGACTAGCTGGGATACGCAGTATTTT
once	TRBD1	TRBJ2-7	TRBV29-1	CSVGTAHSYEQYF	TGCAGCGTAGGGACAGCTCACTCCTACGAGCAGTACTTC
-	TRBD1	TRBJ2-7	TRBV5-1	CASSLSGQRPSEQYF	TGCGCCAGCAGCTTGTCGGGACAGAGACCTTCCGAGCAGTACTTC
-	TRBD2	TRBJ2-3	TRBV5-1	CASSFGTSGADTQYF	TGCGCCAGCAGCTTTGGGACTAGCGGAGCAGATACGCAGTATTTT
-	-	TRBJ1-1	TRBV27	CASSLGAGSSTEAFF	TGTGCCAGCAGTTTGGGAGCGGGGTCAAGCACTGAAGCTTTCTTT
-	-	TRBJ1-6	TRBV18	CASSPERVDSPLHF	TGTGCCAGCTCACCGGAACGGGTAGATTCACCCCTCCACTTT
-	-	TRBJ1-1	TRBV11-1	CASRRFEVGNTEAFF	TGTGCCAGCAGGCGTTTCGAGGTTGGGAACACTGAAGCTTTCTTT
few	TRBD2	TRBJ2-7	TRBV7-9	CSSSLSLAGVWAYEQYF	TGTTCCAGCAGCTTAAGCCTAGCGGGAGTTTGGGCCTACGAGCAGTACTTC
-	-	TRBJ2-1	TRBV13	CASSFNAAPGNEQFF	TGTGCCAGCAGCTTTAACGCGGCCCCCGGGAATGAGCAGTTCTTC
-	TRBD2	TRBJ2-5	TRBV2	CASRGLAGGPKETQYF	TGTGCCAGCAGGGGACTAGCGGGGGGTCCAAAAGAGACCCAGTACTTC
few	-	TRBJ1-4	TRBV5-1	CASSPEGLNLEKLFF	TGCGCCAGCAGCCCGGAGGGGCTGAACCTAGAAAAACTGTTTTTT
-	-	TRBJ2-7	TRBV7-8	CASSLRKNNHYEQYF	TGTGCCAGCAGCTTACGAAAAAACAACCACTACGAGCAGTACTTC
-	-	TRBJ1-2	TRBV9	CASSVAGGHQDGYTF	TGTGCCAGCAGCGTAGCGGGGGGTCATCAGGATGGCTACACCTTC
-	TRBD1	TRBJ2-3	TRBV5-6	CASSPLGQGGGDTQYF	TGTGCCAGCAGCCCACTCGGACAGGGGGGGGGCGATACGCAGTATTTT
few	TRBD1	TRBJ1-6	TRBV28	CASSRQGSYNSPLHF	TGTGCCAGCAGTAGACAGGGAAGCTATAATTCACCCCTCCACTTT
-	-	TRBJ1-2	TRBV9	CASGQGYGYTF	TGTGCCAGCGGTCAGGGGTATGGCTACACCTTC
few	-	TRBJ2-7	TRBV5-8	CASSFREMYEQYF	TGTGCCAGCAGCTTCCGGGAAATGTACGAGCAGTACTTC
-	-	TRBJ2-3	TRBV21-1	CASSKVIPGNPASEDTDTQYF	TGTGCCAGCAGCAAAGTTATACCAGGGAATCCGGCTAGCGAAGACACAGATACGCAGTATTTT
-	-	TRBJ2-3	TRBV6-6	CASSYLLPTDTQYF	TGTGCCAGCAGTTATCTACTTCCCACAGATACGCAGTATTTT
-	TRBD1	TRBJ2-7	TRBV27	CASSYRGFSSYEQYF	TGTGCCAGCAGTTACAGGGGATTTAGCTCCTACGAGCAGTACTTC
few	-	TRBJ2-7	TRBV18	CASSPGTASYEQYF	TGTGCCAGCTCACCAGGAACAGCCTCCTACGAGCAGTACTTC
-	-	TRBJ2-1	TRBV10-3	CAISESEEPYNEQFF	TGTGCCATCAGTGAGTCGGAGGAGCCCTACAATGAGCAGTTCTTC
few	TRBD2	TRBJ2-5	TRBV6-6	CASTLPTSGGTETQYF	TGTGCCAGCACCTTACCGACTAGCGGGGGGACGGAGACCCAGTACTTC
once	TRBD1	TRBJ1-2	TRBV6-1	CASKQAGGHTHF	TGTGCCAGCAAACAGGCAGGGGGGCATACACACTTC
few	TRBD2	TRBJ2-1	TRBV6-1	CASSVNLAGAVNEQFF	TGTGCCAGCAGTGTGAACCTAGCGGGAGCGGTTAATGAGCAGTTCTTC
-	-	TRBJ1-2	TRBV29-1	CSVGGVYGYTF	TGCAGCGTTGGGGGAGTCTATGGCTACACCTTC
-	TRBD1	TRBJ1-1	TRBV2	CASSGQGWGQSEAFF	TGTGCCAGCAGTGGGCAGGGTTGGGGACAGTCTGAAGCTTTCTTT
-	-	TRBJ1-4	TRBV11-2	CASSWGEKLFF	TGTGCCAGCAGCTGGGGCGAAAAACTGTTTTTT
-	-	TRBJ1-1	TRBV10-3	CAIKDQTEAFF	TGTGCCATCAAAGATCAGACTGAAGCTTTCTTT
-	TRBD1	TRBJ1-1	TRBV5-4	CASSLVGGDGFF	TGTGCCAGCAGCTTGGTAGGGGGCGATGGTTTCTTT
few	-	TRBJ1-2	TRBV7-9	CASSSGLRTSNYGYTF	TGTGCCAGCAGCTCCGGACTGCGGACCTCTAACTATGGCTACACCTTC
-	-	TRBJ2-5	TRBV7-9	CASSPSETQYF	TGTGCCAGCAGCCCCTCGGAGACCCAGTACTTC
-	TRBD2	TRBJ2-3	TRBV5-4	CASSAPLAEEGYGDTQYF	TGTGCCAGCAGCGCCCCACTAGCGGAGGAGGGGTACGGAGATACGCAGTATTTT
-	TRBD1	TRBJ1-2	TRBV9	CASSQGEVIANYGYTF	TGTGCCAGCAGCCAGGGGGAGGTTATTGCTAACTATGGCTACACCTTC
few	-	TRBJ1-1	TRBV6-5	CASSYPRQTNTEAFF	TGTGCCAGCAGTTACCCCCGGCAGACAAACACTGAAGCTTTCTTT
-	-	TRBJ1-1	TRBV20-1	CSPTLNTEAFF	TGCAGTCCAACACTGAACACTGAAGCTTTCTTT
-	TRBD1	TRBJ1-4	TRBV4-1	CASSLLDRGENEKLFF	TGCGCCAGCAGCCTTCTAGACAGGGGGGAAAATGAAAAACTGTTTTTT
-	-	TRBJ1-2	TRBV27	CASSRAYSNYGYTF	TGTGCCAGCAGTCGAGCCTATTCTAACTATGGCTACACCTTC
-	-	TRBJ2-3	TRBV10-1	CASSLKRTDLTDTQYF	TGCGCCAGCAGCTTGAAAAGGACAGATCTCACAGATACGCAGTATTTT
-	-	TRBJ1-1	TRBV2	CASSAQGGWMNTEAFF	TGTGCCAGCAGTGCCCAGGGAGGGTGGATGAACACTGAAGCTTTCTTT
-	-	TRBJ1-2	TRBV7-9	CASSLVNGYGYTF	TGTGCCAGCAGCTTAGTCAACGGCTATGGCTACACCTTC
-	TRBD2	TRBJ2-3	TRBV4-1	CASSQRAGVRDTQYF	TGCGCCAGCAGCCAACGAGCGGGAGTGAGAGATACGCAGTATTTT